The clone carrying this TCR beta chain came up a few times. This record comes from a study of blood T cell repertoires in COVID-19. Looking at the study overall: Samples of COVID-19 (acute and convalescent) were obtained from the United States, Italy and Spain.

The repertoire was sequenced with immunoSEQ multiplex PCR; TCRdb's copy has only in-frame clones and lacks some. This sample carries roughly 410,000 clones, 87% of them seen once, and the ten largest clones take 2.3%. This sequence was found in a woman aged 60 to 75 with COVID-19, enrolled during active disease. The sample taken for sequencing was peripheral blood.

The CDR3 DNA reads as TGTGCCAGCTCACCAAGACAGATCTATGGCTACACCTTC. Residues: CASSPRQIYGYTF. This sequence joins TRBV18 and TRBJ1-2; possible D gene TRBD1, 5 bases. Germline V gene lookup returns CDR1 KGHSH and CDR2 LQKENI. Trimming stripped 2 bases from V and 4 bases from J, with 8 bases between. This CDR3 is 13 amino acids long.